The entry below describes one T cell receptor beta chain. This entry comes from a study of blood T cell repertoires in COVID-19. Study-wide background: T cells, B-cell-depleted T cells, or PBMCs provided the cDNA or gDNA that served as material.

With V trimmed by 4 bases and J by 0 bases, 11 bases remained unmatched. CDR3 length equals 17 residues. Germline V CDR1 and CDR2: SGDLS, YYNGEE. Profiling relied on immunoSEQ multiplex PCR, and the TCRdb table lists in-frame clones only, not all of them. The sample lists approximately 180,000 clones; about 90% were seen once. The chain recombines TRBV9 with TRBJ2-5; 8 bases align to TRBD1. The sample was peripheral blood. The source is a man in his 60s with active or convalescent COVID-19. CDR3 sequence (DNA): TGTGCCAGCAGCCCTCGCAGGGGGACAGGAAACCAAGAGACCCAGTACTTC. This gives the protein CASSPRRGTGNQETQYF. Full variable domain (rest looked up from reference TRBV9 and TRBJ2-5): DSGVTQTPKHLITATGQRVTLRCSPRSGDLSVYWYQQSLDQGLQFLIQYYNGEERAKGNILERFSAQQFPDLHSELNLSSLELGDSALYFCASSPRRGTGNQETQYFGPGTRLLVL.